The source of this T cell receptor beta chain is a study of T cell responses to AZD1222 COVID-19 vaccine. Findings of the study overall: Donors skewed white British and female; clonal diversity was possibly underestimated. The study found Spike-specific TCR breadth and depth rose after two AZD1222 doses.

Libraries were prepared by immunoSEQ multiplex PCR; TCRdb keeps only in-frame clonotypes and omits some of them. The sample has about 150,000 clones; roughly 92% are singletons. This clone was picked up one time. Its target is unknown. Other DNA sequences from this sample encode an identical CDR3 as well. Trimming removed 3 bases from V and 7 bases from J, with 7 bases in between. The CDR3 length is 12 residues. Germline values: CDR1 WNHNN, CDR2 SYGVQD (reference sequence). The TCR comes from an adult in good health. This chain joins TRBV10-1 and TRBJ1-5; D might be TRBD1 (6 bases). Sequencing was performed on peripheral blood, taken on day 0 of AZD1222 vaccination. CDR3 sequence reads: CASSDRGQPQHF. As DNA, the CDR3 is TGCGCCAGCAGTGATAGGGGGCAGCCCCAGCATTTT.